The 20 T cell receptor beta chains given below trace back to one sample, sequenced in a study of metastatic and nonmetastatic thyroid tumors (dated by TCRdb to about 2020). Before undergoing thyroid surgery, none of the patients had been given any kind of treatment. The library came from PCR. TCRdb lists the instrument as Illumina HiSeq 4000. Using fastp at Q25 and MiXCR, TCRdb reprocessed the public reads and kept productive beta chains. Counted in this sample were thousands of clones; about 30% of them appeared once. Jointly, the top ten make up 21% of the sample. The sample consisted of tumor tissue. All receptors derive from a female donor with papillary thyroid cancer or a benign thyroid nodule (not recorded which). Some clones in this sample may be carry-over from other donors' samples.

V and J are TRBV12-5 and TRBJ2-2; 9 bases match TRBD2. The CDR3 length is 14 residues. V lost 4 bases, J lost 7 bases, and 4 bases stayed unmatched. Germline V gene sequence: CDR1 LGHNT, CDR2 FRNRAP. The CDR3 DNA reads as TGTGCTAGTGGTTCGCGGGAGGGAGACGGGGAGCTGTTTTTT. Translating gives CASGSREGDGELFF.

Judged by abundance, this clone is large. The gene calls are TRBV24-1 and TRBJ2-1, with 10 nucleotides matching TRBD1. The CDR3 is made up of 17 amino acids. CDR1 is KGHDR, CDR2 SFDVKD, per germline. V shed 1 base and J 8 bases; nucleotides not matched to a gene: 10. In DNA, the CDR3 is TGTGCCACCAGTGATTTTCCCTCCGGGACAGGGGTGTATGAGCAGTTCTTC. Its translation is CATSDFPSGTGVYEQFF.

The chain has TRBV3-1 and TRBJ2-7; D might be TRBD2 (7 bases). Germline CDR1 reads LGHDT; CDR2 reads YNNKEL (reference sequence). Trimming cost V 4 bases and J 7 bases, with 14 bases left between them. The length of the CDR3 is 13 residues. CDR3 sequence: CASSPRGGDEQYF. The CDR3 DNA reads TGTGCCAGCAGCCCCCGAGGGGGGGATGAGCAGTACTTC.

Judged by abundance, this clone is medium-sized. The J gene is TRBJ2-3, the V gene TRBV28, with 10 bases lining up with TRBD2. The CDR3 length is 16 residues. J lost 2 bases, V lost 3 bases, and 5 bases had no gene match. The germline V gene encodes CDR1 MDHEN and CDR2 SYDVKM. The chain's CDR3 is CASSLGLAGATDTQYF. CDR3 DNA sequence: TGTGCCAGCAGTTTGGGGCTAGCGGGAGCCACAGATACGCAGTATTTT.

This clone occurred a few times. Additional DNA sequences in this sample encode the identical CDR3. The chain couples TRBV5-1 to TRBJ2-3; TRBD2 matches at 13 bases. Looked up from germline, CDR1 is SGHRS and CDR2 is YFSETQ. Trimming took 0 bases from V and 9 from J; bases not matched to a gene: 10. The CDR3 has 17 residues. As DNA, the CDR3 is TGCGCCAGCAGCTTGGGACTAGCGGGAGGTAGCACGGACACGCAGTATTTT. This sequence encodes CASSLGLAGGSTDTQYF.

The V gene is TRBV7-8, the J gene TRBJ2-1, with 11 positions matching TRBD2. The CDR3 length is 15 residues. Trimming at V came to 4 bases and at J to 6 bases, leaving 5 bases not matched to a gene. CDR1 SGHVS and CDR2 FQNEAQ come from the germline V gene. CDR3 loop: CASSSAGTSGNEQFF. The CDR3 DNA reads as TGTGCCAGCAGCTCTGCCGGGACTAGCGGCAATGAGCAGTTCTTC.

The sample holds one count of this clone. CDR3 nucleotide sequence: TGTGCCAGCAGCTTGGTGGGGGCGGAAGGCTATGGCTACACCTTC. Translation: CASSLVGAEGYGYTF. V is TRBV5-4 and J is TRBJ1-2, with D tentatively TRBD1 (6 bases). Trimming pared 0 bases from V and 4 bases from J, leaving 13 bases between. Germline CDR1 SGHNT, CDR2 YYREEE (reference sequence). The CDR3 contains 15 residues.

As regards this clone: The junction departs from the called germline gene at one end, perhaps through a read error. This sequence joins TRBV7-8 and TRBJ2-7; D possibly corresponds to TRBD2 (6 bases). Looked up from germline, CDR1 is SGHVS and CDR2 is FQNEAQ. The CDR3 is made up of 15 amino acids. CDR3 amino acids: CVSSLAVSGPYEQYF. The CDR3 region has the DNA TGTGTCAGCAGCTTAGCGGTATCGGGACCCTACGAGCAGTACTTC. The full variable domain, its missing parts supplied by reference TRBV7-8 and TRBJ2-7, is GAGVSQSPRYKVAKRGQDVALRCDPISGHVSLFWYQQALGQGPEFLTYFQNEAQLDKSGLPSDRFFAERPEGSVSTLKIQRTQQEDSAVYLCVSSLAVSGPYEQYFGPGTRLTVT.

This clone was recorded at least ten times. Here the CDR3 DNA reads TGTGCCAGCAGCACAGAGGGGGGACTAGCGGGGACCTACAATGAGCAGTTCTTC. Amino acid sequence: CASSTEGGLAGTYNEQFF. The V gene is TRBV11-1, the J gene TRBJ2-1; TRBD2 matches 13 bases. The CDR3 totals 18 residues. Trimming removed 5 bases from V and 2 bases from J; junction bases left unmatched: 9. The germline V gene encodes CDR1 SGHAT and CDR2 FQDESV (reference sequence).

V and J are TRBV30 and TRBJ1-1, with no clear D. The CDR3 is 13 residues long. V gave up 2 bases and J gave up 7 bases, with 14 bases separating them. Germline V gene sequence: CDR1 GTSNPN, CDR2 SVGIG (reference sequence). The CDR3 here is CAWSTPLIVEAFF. CDR3 nucleotides: TGTGCCTGGAGTACTCCCCTGATAGTTGAAGCTTTCTTT.

The chain joins TRBV7-9 to TRBJ2-2; 8 bases align to TRBD2. Trimming cost V 4 bases and J 5 bases; bases outside gene matches: 6. The CDR3 runs 15 residues. Germline lookup yields CDR1 SEHNR and CDR2 FQNEAQ (reference sequence). The CDR3 reads CASSSGIAGTGELFF. For the CDR3, the DNA is TGTGCCAGCAGCTCTGGAATAGCGGGAACCGGGGAGCTGTTTTTT.

By share, this clone ranks as medium-sized. J is TRBJ2-2 and V is TRBV7-2, with D maybe TRBD2 (6 bases). V lost 3 bases to trimming and J lost 2 bases, with 13 bases between them. Per germline, CDR1 SGHTA and CDR2 FQGNSA. CDR3 size: 16 residues. CDR3 sequence reads: CASSFAGLRNTGELFF. The CDR3 nucleotides are TGTGCCAGCAGCTTTGCGGGACTCAGAAACACCGGGGAGCTGTTTTTT.

The rearrangement uses TRBV11-2 and TRBJ1-1; the match to TRBD1 covers 8 bases. From germline, CDR1 is SGHAT and CDR2 FQNNGV. CDR3 length: 13 residues. V trimming: 5 bases; J trimming: 4 bases; junction bases outside the gene matches: 3. CDR3 nucleotide sequence: TGTGCCAGCAGCAGTGACAGGGGCACTGAAGCTTTCTTT. Translation: CASSSDRGTEAFF.

Sample share makes this clone medium-sized. V is TRBV28 and J is TRBJ2-1; the match to TRBD2 covers 11 bases. Per the germline V gene, CDR1 is MDHEN and CDR2 is SYDVKM. CDR3 size: 15 residues. V lost 8 bases to trimming and J lost 4 bases; unmatched junction nucleotides: 7. The CDR3 DNA sequence: TGTGCCAGCGTTAGCGGGAGGGCCGGGTACAATGAGCAGTTCTTC. Protein: CASVSGRAGYNEQFF.

This clone was observed many times. The chain has TRBV5-4 and TRBJ2-2; D possibly corresponds to TRBD2 (6 bases). Trimming took off 5 bases at V and 6 bases at J, with 11 bases between the two ends. Looked up from germline, CDR1 is SGHNT and CDR2 is YYREEE (reference sequence). This CDR3 is built from 13 residues. Here the CDR3 DNA reads TGTGCCAGCAGTCGGGACTCCCCCGGGGAGCTGTTTTTT. This translates into CASSRDSPGELFF.

This clone was counted at least ten times. The rearrangement joins TRBV9 to TRBJ2-2; D gene ambiguous. The CDR3 extends over 15 amino acids. From germline, CDR1 is SGDLS and CDR2 YYNGEE. V was trimmed by 0 bases and J by 6 bases, leaving 12 bases between them. CDR3 DNA: TGTGCCAGCAGCGTAGTTGGAGAAAACCCCGGGGAGCTGTTTTTT. It codes for CASSVVGENPGELFF. Complete variable domain (other parts from reference TRBV9 and TRBJ2-2): DSGVTQTPKHLITATGQRVTLRCSPRSGDLSVYWYQQSLDQGLQFLIQYYNGEERAKGNILERFSAQQFPDLHSELNLSSLELGDSALYFCASSVVGENPGELFFGEGSRLTVL.

V is TRBV6-5 and J is TRBJ1-2; D is unclear. The CDR3 is 14 amino acids. Germline V CDR1 and CDR2: MNHEY, SVGAGI. Trimming pared 4 bases from V and 4 bases from J, leaving 13 bases between. DNA of the CDR3: TGTGCCAGCAGTTTGAGAGGGTTGGGCTATGGCTACACCTTC. This gives the protein CASSLRGLGYGYTF.

By proportion, this clone is medium-sized. The rearrangement links TRBV3-1 to TRBJ2-4, with TRBD2 matching over 7 bases. V gave up 2 bases and J gave up 10 bases; unmatched junction bases: 8. Germline-derived CDR1 and CDR2 are LGHDT and YNNKEL (reference sequence). CDR3 length: 14 residues. The CDR3 nucleotides are TGTGCCAGCAGCCAAACGCCGGGGGGTCCGATTCAGTACTTC. Translated, it gives CASSQTPGGPIQYF.

This clone was detected many times. The chain carries TRBV10-3 and TRBJ2-1; 12 bases fit TRBD1. V was clipped by 8 bases and J by 9 bases; unmatched bases: 2. CDR1 and CDR2 from the germline V gene are ENHRY and SYGVKD. The CDR3 extends over 12 amino acids. The chain's CDR3 is CAIGTGGGEQFF. The CDR3 nucleotides are TGTGCCATCGGGACAGGGGGCGGTGAGCAGTTCTTC.

The chain has TRBV6-1 and TRBJ2-1, with D uncertain. CDR1 is MNHNS, CDR2 SASEGT, per germline. Deletions cut 6 bases from V and 1 base from J, with 10 bases between. The CDR3 is 14 residues long. The CDR3 bases are TGTGCCAGCAGACCGACTCTTTCCTACAATGAGCAGTTCTTC. Its protein is CASRPTLSYNEQFF.